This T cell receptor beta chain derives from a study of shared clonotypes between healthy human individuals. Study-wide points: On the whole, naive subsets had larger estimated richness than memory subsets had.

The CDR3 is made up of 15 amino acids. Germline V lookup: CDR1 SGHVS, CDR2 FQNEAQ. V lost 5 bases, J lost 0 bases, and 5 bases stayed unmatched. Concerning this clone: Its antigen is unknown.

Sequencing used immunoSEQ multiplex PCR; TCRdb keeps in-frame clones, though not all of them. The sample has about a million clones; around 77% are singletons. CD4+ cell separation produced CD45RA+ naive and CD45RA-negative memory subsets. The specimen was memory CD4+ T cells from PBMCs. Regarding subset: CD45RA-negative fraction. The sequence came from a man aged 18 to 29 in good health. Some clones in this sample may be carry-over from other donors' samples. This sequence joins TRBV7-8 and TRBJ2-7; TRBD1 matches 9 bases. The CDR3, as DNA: TGTGCCAGCAGCAGGGACAGGGAGAGCTCCTACGAGCAGTACTTC. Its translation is CASSRDRESSYEQYF.